Below are 9 T cell receptor beta chains sequenced from a single sample in a study of shared clonotypes between healthy human individuals. The assay was immunoSEQ multiplex PCR, and TCRdb's table has in-frame clones only and misses some. The sample records about 2 million clones, 85% to 95% being singletons. The sequencing input was naive CD4+ T cells sorted from blood. This sample's subset: CD45RA+ positively selected. The receptors come from a young man in good health.

To note about this clone: The same CDR3 also results from other DNA sequences found in this sample. V usage is TRBV18 and J usage is TRBJ1-6; the match to TRBD1 covers 7 bases. CDR1 is KGHSH, CDR2 LQKENI, per germline. The CDR3 extends over 16 amino acids. J gave up 5 bases and V 2 bases, and 6 bases lay outside the gene matches. CDR3 DNA sequence: TGTGCCAGCTCACCAAGCCCAGGGGGAAATAATTCACCCCTCCACTTT. Its protein product is CASSPSPGGNNSPLHF.

The chain uses TRBV6-1 and TRBJ1-1; no clear D. Germline CDR1 MNHNS, CDR2 SASEGT. The CDR3 is 11 amino acids. V lost 8 bases, J lost 1 base, and 5 bases lay in between. The CDR3 region is CASFTNTEAFF. In nucleotides, the CDR3 is TGTGCCAGCTTCACGAACACTGAAGCTTTCTTT.

This chain links TRBV20-1 with TRBJ2-1; D is uncertain. Deletions cut 4 bases from V and 7 bases from J, with 8 bases between. The V gene's germline CDR1 is DFQATT and CDR2 SNEGSKA (reference sequence). This CDR3 has 11 amino acids. The DNA for the CDR3 is TGCAGTGCTATGCAAAATAATGAGCAGTTCTTC. This translates into CSAMQNNEQFF.

The chain couples TRBV2 to TRBJ2-7, with D possibly being TRBD2 (7 bases). With 10 bases removed from V and 9 bases from J, the gap between germline ends came to 25 bases. Germline assignment: CDR1 SNHLY and CDR2 FYNNEI. The CDR3 is 14 residues long. CDR3 in amino acids: CATESGGGLVGQYF. CDR3 coding DNA: TGTGCCACTGAGTCGGGGGGCGGTCTGGTTGGGCAGTACTTC. Supplemented by reference TRBV2 and TRBJ2-7, the full variable domain reads EPEVTQTPSHQVTQMGQEVILRCVPISNHLYFYWYRQILGQKVEFLVSFYNNEISEKSEIFDDQFSVERPDGSNFTLKIRSTKLEDSAMYFCATESGGGLVGQYFGPGTRLTVT.

This clone was seen once. The chain links TRBV5-1 to TRBJ2-7; 9 nucleotides align to TRBD1. The ends lost 4 bases at V and 3 bases at J; junction bases unmatched: 5. There are 14 residues in the CDR3. Germline V lookup: CDR1 SGHRS, CDR2 YFSETQ. The CDR3 here is CASSPDRGHYEQYF. The DNA for the CDR3 is TGCGCCAGCAGCCCGGACAGGGGACACTACGAGCAGTACTTC.

This chain links TRBV29-1 with TRBJ2-2; D perhaps matches TRBD1 (6 bases). From germline, CDR1 is SQVTM and CDR2 ANQGSEA. The CDR3 contains 14 residues. Trimming stripped 5 bases from V and 4 bases from J, with 14 bases between. The CDR3 region has the DNA TGCAGCGTTCACTCAGGGGCGGCCACCGGGGAGCTGTTTTTT. Its translation: CSVHSGAATGELFF.

The CDR3 loop is CASLNQANYGYTF. DNA of the CDR3: TGTGCCAGCCTAAACCAGGCTAACTATGGCTACACCTTC. This chain connects TRBV9 to TRBJ1-2; D call uncertain. The CDR3 extends over 13 amino acids. From germline, CDR1 is SGDLS and CDR2 YYNGEE. The ends were cut back, 7 bases at V and 0 bases at J, with 10 bases in the middle.

This chain uses TRBV7-9 with TRBJ2-2, with D hard to call. CDR3 size: 14 residues. Per germline, CDR1 SEHNR and CDR2 FQNEAQ (reference sequence). Trimming took 4 bases from V and 2 from J, leaving 8 bases between them. CDR3 region: CASSSKGNTGELFF. The CDR3 bases are TGTGCCAGCAGCTCTAAGGGCAACACCGGGGAGCTGTTTTTT.

Concerning this clone itself: This sample also contains other DNA sequences that code for the same CDR3. This chain connects TRBV7-9 to TRBJ2-2; no definite D call. The germline V and J ends were trimmed by 1 base and 0 bases, with 6 bases remaining between them. Germline CDR1 is SEHNR and CDR2 is FQNEAQ (reference sequence). This CDR3 contains 15 residues. For the CDR3, the DNA is TGTGCCAGCAGCTTAGTGGCTACGAACACCGGGGAGCTGTTTTTT. It codes for CASSLVATNTGELFF.